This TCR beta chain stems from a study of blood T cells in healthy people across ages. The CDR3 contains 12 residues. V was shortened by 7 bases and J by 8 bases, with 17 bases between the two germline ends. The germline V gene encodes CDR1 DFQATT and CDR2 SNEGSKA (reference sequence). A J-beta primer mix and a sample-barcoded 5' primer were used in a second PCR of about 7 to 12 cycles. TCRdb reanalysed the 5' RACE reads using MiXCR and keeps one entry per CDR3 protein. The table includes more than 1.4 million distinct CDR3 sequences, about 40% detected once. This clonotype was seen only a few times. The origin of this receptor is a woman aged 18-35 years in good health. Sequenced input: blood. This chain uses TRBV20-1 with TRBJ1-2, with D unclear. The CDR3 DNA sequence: TGCAGTGTTCAGGACGGGCCAAAGGGCTACACCTTC. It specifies CSVQDGPKGYTF.